This T cell receptor beta chain was recovered during a study of shared clonotypes between healthy human individuals. Terminally differentiated effector memory CD45RA+ cells were excluded from the naive CD8 cells, which were CD45RO-negative and positively selected for CCR7. Study-wide results and caveats: What limited the represented genetic and exposure-history diversity was the small number of donors.

Germline V gene data show CDR1 as MNHEY and CDR2 as SVGAGI. The V end lost 8 bases, the J end lost 1 base, and 11 bases lay between the germline ends. The CDR3 spans 13 residues. The protocol was immunoSEQ multiplex PCR, while the TCRdb copy is restricted to in-frame clones and leaves out a portion. The table has fewer than 800,000 clones, 90% to 95% seen once. The count of this clone is one. Its antigen remains unidentified. The chain is built from TRBV6-5 and TRBJ1-1; no definite D call. The specimen was naive CD8+ T cells sorted from blood. This receptor was obtained from a man aged 25-40 years in good health. As DNA, the CDR3 is TGTGCCAGCCTAATCGGGCAGAACACTGAAGCTTTCTTT. This codes for CASLIGQNTEAFF.